This T cell receptor beta chain was observed in a study of cytomegalovirus exposure and HLA in healthy donors. Study details: Sequencing of about 179 million T cells in an earlier analysis found approximately 120 million unique TCR beta sequences.

Study outcomes and limitations: Because they were indistinguishable, some V segments, including TRBV6-2 and TRBV6-3, were excluded. Cytomegalovirus-associated TCR beta chains were listed, numbering 150 to 200.

This CDR3 spans 16 amino acids. Germline CDR1 reads SGHTA; CDR2 reads FQGNSA. Germline trimming cut 5 bases from V and 4 bases from J; bases unmatched to any gene: 3. Remarks on this clone: Its matching antigen is unknown.

The PCR made use of 60 Vbeta and 13 Jbeta primers. Assay used: immunoSEQ multiplex PCR; TCRdb lists only in-frame clones, some missing. The repertoire holds 170,000 or so clones, with about 86% as singletons. Donors consisted of healthy bone marrow donors. The chain employs TRBV7-2 and TRBJ2-2; TRBD2 matches at 14 bases. The source of this sequence is a woman aged 25 to 39 in good health and CMV-seronegative. The specimen was PBMCs. DNA of the CDR3: TGTGCCAGCAGCCATGGACTAGCGGGAGGCACCGGGGAGCTGTTTTTT. It codes for CASSHGLAGGTGELFF.